The rows below give T cell receptor beta chains drawn from one sample of a study of shared clonotypes between healthy human individuals. TCRdb's table, derived via immunoSEQ multiplex PCR, lists solely in-frame clones and lacks some. This sample has some 2,100,000 clones; approximately 94% occur once, and the top ten carry roughly 0.13%. Sequenced: naive CD4+ T cells sorted from blood. These receptor sequences come from a man younger than 30 in good health. CDR3s include the opening cysteine and the closing phenylalanine or tryptophan. The order of the fields is V gene, CDR3 protein.

>TRBV10-1
CASRDGTSGTDTQYF
>TRBV5-6
CASSGGSYGYTF
>TRBV11-2
CASSYIRGWETQYF
>TRBV5-5
CASSLPGKETQYF
>TRBV10-3
CAISPGQGVAEAFF
>TRBV5-1
CASSLGTDSGNTIYF
>TRBV18
CASSLTSGGAYEQFF
>TRBV4-3
CASSQGTSGSPQGFVGELFF
>TRBV9
CASSVDPGAIGEQYF
>TRBV4-2
CASSLGAGATDAEQFF
>TRBV10-1
CASRNLAGPRITDTQYF
>TRBV5-6
CASSLGSLGNSNQPQHF
>TRBV6-6
CASSYGQGNYGYTF
>TRBV7-2
CASSPGTGREQYF
>TRBV5-1
CASSEQGRLNSPLHF
>TRBV27
CASSLTWGYEQYF
>TRBV6-5
CASRRQGYTEAFF
>TRBV10-1
CASSEYRGPAYNEQFF
>TRBV10-3
CAISELQGARNEQFF
>TRBV18
CASSPPGQGNEKLFF
>TRBV5-4
CASSLGDRVGGELFF
>TRBV6-5
CASRDSVVYEQYF
>TRBV6-1
CASLSTWSSYEQYF
>TRBV7-8
CASSQGQGWNEQYF
>TRBV18
CASSPPSRRQETQYF
>TRBV7-3
CASSLGEPYGYTF
>TRBV5-1
CASSLGLEEKLFF
>TRBV20-1
CSAPPAEAFF
>TRBV25-1
CASSTPPGLRKNIQYF
>TRBV7-2
CASSTSWGSGNTIYF
>TRBV6-5
CASSYSRGTGNTIYF
>TRBV5-4
CASSPTGAEKLFF
>TRBV11-2
CASSLGGGAYEQYF
>TRBV27
CASSLPDRPYEQYF
>TRBV6-5
CASSSEDSEINTQYF
>TRBV6-1
CATETGFMNTEAFF
>TRBV9
CASSPRGGQGAGGYTF
>TRBV28
CASNDRGAGNEQFF
>TRBV29-1
CSWGTDTQYF
>TRBV5-1
CASSSRRSNEQFF
>TRBV30
CAWKRQGRDEQYF
>TRBV30
CAWSSGTNNEQFF
>TRBV2
CASSLARGTEAFF
>TRBV5-6
CASSMTQGKHGYTF
>TRBV25-1
CASSVLAASSYNEQFF
>TRBV9
CASSVDQGTGTEAFF
>TRBV30
CASSYYGSSSYNEQFF
>TRBV19
CASSIQTSGGPTDTQYF
>TRBV7-2
CASSPVAGLPNNEQFF